The T cell receptor (beta chain) described here comes from a study of STAT5B mutations in CD4+ large granular lymphocyte leukemia. Study information: Among healthy controls, a particular HLA allele went with more CDR3 'QG' motifs.

Profiled with immunoSEQ multiplex PCR; TCRdb holds only in-frame clones, not every one. The sample gives approximately 25,000 clones, 74% of which show up once; 8% to 10% is in the top ten. The CDR3 spans 16 residues. The V end lost 1 base, the J end lost 0 bases, and 11 bases lay between the germline ends. The germline V gene encodes CDR1 SGHAT and CDR2 FQNNGV. The sample taken for sequencing was CD4+ T cells from blood buffy coats. The clonotype comes from a human donor in good health. The chain uses TRBV11-2 and TRBJ2-3; the D is unclear. The CDR3 here is CASSLVATKSTDTQYF. The CDR3 DNA is TGTGCCAGCAGCTTAGTCGCCACCAAGAGCACAGATACGCAGTATTTT. Complete variable domain (other parts from reference TRBV11-2 and TRBJ2-3): EAGVAQSPRYKIIEKRQSVAFWCNPISGHATLYWYQQILGQGPKLLIQFQNNGVVDDSQLPKDRFSAERLKGVDSTLKIQPAKLEDSAVYLCASSLVATKSTDTQYFGPGTRLTVL.